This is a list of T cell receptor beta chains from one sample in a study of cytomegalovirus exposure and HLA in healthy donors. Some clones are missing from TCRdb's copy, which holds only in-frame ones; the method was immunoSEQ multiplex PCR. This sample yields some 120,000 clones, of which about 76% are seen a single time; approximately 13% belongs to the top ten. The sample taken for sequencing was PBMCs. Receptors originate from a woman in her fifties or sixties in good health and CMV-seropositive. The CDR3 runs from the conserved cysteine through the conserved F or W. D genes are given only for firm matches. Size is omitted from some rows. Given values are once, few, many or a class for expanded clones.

CDR3nt: TGTGCCAGCAGTCCTGGCACGGGCAGGAGGGGAGAGACCCAGTACTTC
CDR3aa: CASSPGTGRRGETQYF
d_gene: NA
j_gene: TRBJ2-5
v_gene: TRBV5-8
abundance: NA

CDR3nt: TGCGCCAGCAGCCAAGGGGGAGGGGAAGGAAAACTGTTTTTT
CDR3aa: CASSQGGGEGKLFF
d_gene: NA
j_gene: TRBJ1-4
v_gene: TRBV4-3
abundance: NA

CDR3nt: TGTGCCTGGAAGACAAGACACTATGGCTACACCTTC
CDR3aa: CAWKTRHYGYTF
d_gene: NA
j_gene: TRBJ1-2
v_gene: TRBV30
abundance: NA

CDR3nt: TGTGCCAGTAGTAGTAGCGGGAGGGCTGGTACCGGGGAGCTGTTTTTT
CDR3aa: CASSSSGRAGTGELFF
d_gene: TRBD2
j_gene: TRBJ2-2
v_gene: TRBV19
abundance: NA

CDR3nt: TGTGCCAGTAGTGTCAGGGGGGTAAATTCCTACGAGCAGTACTTC
CDR3aa: CASSVRGVNSYEQYF
d_gene: NA
j_gene: TRBJ2-7
v_gene: TRBV19
abundance: few

CDR3nt: TGTGCCAGCAGCCCAGGGACTAGCGGGGGGACCGGAGTGAGTGAGCAATTCTTC
CDR3aa: CASSPGTSGGTGVSEQFF
d_gene: TRBD2
j_gene: TRBJ2-1
v_gene: TRBV7-3
abundance: NA

CDR3nt: TGTGCCAGCAGCTGGGACAGGGGGCAAGGCTACACCTTC
CDR3aa: CASSWDRGQGYTF
d_gene: TRBD1
j_gene: TRBJ1-2
v_gene: TRBV5-5
abundance: NA

CDR3nt: TGTGCCAGCAGCTGGCGGTCTACAGGGGCGGACGAAAAACTGTTTTTT
CDR3aa: CASSWRSTGADEKLFF
d_gene: TRBD1
j_gene: TRBJ1-4
v_gene: TRBV7-2
abundance: NA

CDR3nt: TGTGCCACCAGCAGAGCGACAGGAGGCTACGAAAAACTGTTTTTT
CDR3aa: CATSRATGGYEKLFF
d_gene: NA
j_gene: TRBJ1-4
v_gene: TRBV15
abundance: NA

CDR3nt: TGCGCCAGCAGCTCCGGGACTAGCGGCTTCACGGATACGCAGTATTTT
CDR3aa: CASSSGTSGFTDTQYF
d_gene: TRBD2
j_gene: TRBJ2-3
v_gene: TRBV5-1
abundance: few

CDR3nt: TGCGCCAGCAGCCCCGGACTAGCGGGAGTCACAGATACGCAGTATTTT
CDR3aa: CASSPGLAGVTDTQYF
d_gene: TRBD2
j_gene: TRBJ2-3
v_gene: TRBV5-1
abundance: NA

CDR3nt: TGCGCCAGCAGCCAAGACGGGTGGTACAGGGGGGATGAAAAACTGTTTTTT
CDR3aa: CASSQDGWYRGDEKLFF
d_gene: TRBD1
j_gene: TRBJ1-4
v_gene: TRBV4-1
abundance: NA

CDR3nt: TGTGCCAGTATGGCAGAACAGGGGGGGAATACGCAGTATTTT
CDR3aa: CASMAEQGGNTQYF
d_gene: NA
j_gene: TRBJ2-3
v_gene: TRBV19
abundance: NA

CDR3nt: TGTGCCAGCAGCCCGGGTGGCAGTAGCAATCAGCCCCAGCATTTT
CDR3aa: CASSPGGSSNQPQHF
d_gene: NA
j_gene: TRBJ1-5
v_gene: TRBV7-2
abundance: NA

CDR3nt: TGCGCCAGCAGCTTGGCAGGGGATGTAGGTCAGCCCCAGCATTTT
CDR3aa: CASSLAGDVGQPQHF
d_gene: NA
j_gene: TRBJ1-5
v_gene: TRBV5-1
abundance: NA

CDR3nt: TGTGCCAGCAGCTTAGTTTGGGTAGGACAGGGGTCTGCTGAAGCTTTCTTT
CDR3aa: CASSLVWVGQGSAEAFF
d_gene: TRBD1
j_gene: TRBJ1-1
v_gene: TRBV7-2
abundance: few

CDR3nt: TGCGCCAGCAGCCAAGGGAATCAGGGGGCCGGTGGCTACACCTTC
CDR3aa: CASSQGNQGAGGYTF
d_gene: TRBD1
j_gene: TRBJ1-2
v_gene: TRBV4-3
abundance: few

CDR3nt: TGTGCCAGCAGTCGAGAACCGAGCGGGGGGAAGTACGAGCAGTACTTC
CDR3aa: CASSREPSGGKYEQYF
d_gene: TRBD2
j_gene: TRBJ2-7
v_gene: TRBV6-6
abundance: NA

CDR3nt: TGTGCCATCAGTGACCCCGCGTACGGGGACTATGGCTACACCTTC
CDR3aa: CAISDPAYGDYGYTF
d_gene: NA
j_gene: TRBJ1-2
v_gene: TRBV10-3
abundance: NA

CDR3nt: TGTGCCAGCAGCTCCGACAGGGGAGGGACAGATACGCAGTATTTT
CDR3aa: CASSSDRGGTDTQYF
d_gene: NA
j_gene: TRBJ2-3
v_gene: TRBV11-2
abundance: once

CDR3nt: TGTGCCAGCAGCTTCGGACAGGGAACTACTGAAGCTTTCTTT
CDR3aa: CASSFGQGTTEAFF
d_gene: TRBD1
j_gene: TRBJ1-1
v_gene: TRBV11-1
abundance: NA

CDR3nt: TGTGCCAGCAGCGTAGAGGCAGGGGGGCGGTACAATGAGCAGTTCTTC
CDR3aa: CASSVEAGGRYNEQFF
d_gene: NA
j_gene: TRBJ2-1
v_gene: TRBV9
abundance: NA

CDR3nt: TGTGCCAGCAGTTTCACCGCGTACAATGAGCAGTTCTTC
CDR3aa: CASSFTAYNEQFF
d_gene: NA
j_gene: TRBJ2-1
v_gene: TRBV27
abundance: few

CDR3nt: TGTGCCAGCAGCTCCTCCCCGACAGGGATGGGCGAGCAGTACTTC
CDR3aa: CASSSSPTGMGEQYF
d_gene: TRBD1
j_gene: TRBJ2-7
v_gene: TRBV7-9
abundance: NA

CDR3nt: TGTGCCAGCAGCCCCGATCCGGGACAACTCCTCCACTTT
CDR3aa: CASSPDPGQLLHF
d_gene: NA
j_gene: TRBJ1-6
v_gene: TRBV7-9
abundance: NA

CDR3nt: TGTGCCAGCAGCTTGGGGGGGTTCGGTTCGCAGTATTTT
CDR3aa: CASSLGGFGSQYF
d_gene: TRBD2
j_gene: TRBJ2-3
v_gene: TRBV7-2
abundance: NA

CDR3nt: TGTGCCAGCCGACTCGAGGGCTTTCTCAAGCCCCAGCATTTT
CDR3aa: CASRLEGFLKPQHF
d_gene: NA
j_gene: TRBJ1-5
v_gene: TRBV19
abundance: NA

CDR3nt: TGTGCCAGCAGCTCGGGACTAGCGGAAACCTACGAGCAGTACTTC
CDR3aa: CASSSGLAETYEQYF
d_gene: TRBD2
j_gene: TRBJ2-7
v_gene: TRBV7-9
abundance: NA

CDR3nt: TGTGCCAGCAGCCAAAACAGGGGGAACACCGGGGAGCTGTTTTTT
CDR3aa: CASSQNRGNTGELFF
d_gene: TRBD1
j_gene: TRBJ2-2
v_gene: TRBV14
abundance: few

CDR3nt: TGTGCCAGCAGCCCAAGGACAGGGGGCGACTACGAGCAGTACTTC
CDR3aa: CASSPRTGGDYEQYF
d_gene: TRBD1
j_gene: TRBJ2-7
v_gene: TRBV7-2
abundance: NA

CDR3nt: TGTGCCAGCAGCCTATCGCACGAACCGGAGAAAGGACAGGACAGAGAAGCTTTCTTT
CDR3aa: CASSLSHEPEKGQDREAFF
d_gene: TRBD1
j_gene: TRBJ1-1
v_gene: TRBV9
abundance: NA

CDR3nt: TGTGCCAGCAGCCTTCCAGGGGTCCCCTACAATGAGCAGTTCTTC
CDR3aa: CASSLPGVPYNEQFF
d_gene: NA
j_gene: TRBJ2-1
v_gene: TRBV7-2
abundance: NA

CDR3nt: TGTGCCAGCAGCTTGATCGCAGCGGAGACCCAGTACTTC
CDR3aa: CASSLIAAETQYF
d_gene: NA
j_gene: TRBJ2-5
v_gene: TRBV7-6
abundance: NA

CDR3nt: TGTGCCAGTAGTATGACGGGCAGGGTTGTAGATACGCAGTATTTT
CDR3aa: CASSMTGRVVDTQYF
d_gene: NA
j_gene: TRBJ2-3
v_gene: TRBV19
abundance: NA

CDR3nt: TGTGCCAGCAGCCTTGGGGGGACTAGCGGACCCTACGAGCAGTACTTC
CDR3aa: CASSLGGTSGPYEQYF
d_gene: TRBD2
j_gene: TRBJ2-7
v_gene: TRBV5-4
abundance: NA

CDR3nt: TGTGCCAGCAGCTTATCGCCGACGACAGGCAACACTGAAGCTTTCTTT
CDR3aa: CASSLSPTTGNTEAFF
d_gene: NA
j_gene: TRBJ1-1
v_gene: TRBV7-9
abundance: NA

CDR3nt: TGTGCCTGGAGGACCCGGGCCCAAGGGGACTATGGCTACACCTTC
CDR3aa: CAWRTRAQGDYGYTF
d_gene: NA
j_gene: TRBJ1-2
v_gene: TRBV30
abundance: NA

CDR3nt: TGTGCCAGCAGCTTTACGGGACAGGGGGCGGGTGGCTACACCTTC
CDR3aa: CASSFTGQGAGGYTF
d_gene: TRBD1
j_gene: TRBJ1-2
v_gene: TRBV7-2
abundance: NA

CDR3nt: TGTGCCAGCAGCTCAACCGGGACATCCTACAATGAGCAGTTCTTC
CDR3aa: CASSSTGTSYNEQFF
d_gene: NA
j_gene: TRBJ2-1
v_gene: TRBV7-3
abundance: NA

CDR3nt: TGTGCCAGCAGCGAACTCGGGGGAATCTATGGCTACACCTTC
CDR3aa: CASSELGGIYGYTF
d_gene: NA
j_gene: TRBJ1-2
v_gene: TRBV2
abundance: NA

CDR3nt: TGTGCCAGCAGCCGACTAGCGGGAGGTCTCTCCGGCGAGCAGTACTTC
CDR3aa: CASSRLAGGLSGEQYF
d_gene: TRBD2
j_gene: TRBJ2-7
v_gene: TRBV6-6
abundance: NA

CDR3nt: TGTGCCAGCTCACCGGGCAGCCGCACAGATACGCAGTATTTT
CDR3aa: CASSPGSRTDTQYF
d_gene: NA
j_gene: TRBJ2-3
v_gene: TRBV18
abundance: NA

CDR3nt: TGTGCCAGCTCCCCGGGACAGGGGGCGTCCACCGGGGAGCTGTTTTTT
CDR3aa: CASSPGQGASTGELFF
d_gene: TRBD1
j_gene: TRBJ2-2
v_gene: TRBV4-2
abundance: NA

CDR3nt: TGTGCCAGCACCACGAGCAGGACAGGGAATGGCTACACCTTC
CDR3aa: CASTTSRTGNGYTF
d_gene: TRBD1
j_gene: TRBJ1-2
v_gene: TRBV7-9
abundance: once

CDR3nt: TGCGCCAGCAGCCACACCGGGACTAGCGCAAGCTCCTACAATGAGCAGTTCTTC
CDR3aa: CASSHTGTSASSYNEQFF
d_gene: TRBD2
j_gene: TRBJ2-1
v_gene: TRBV5-1
abundance: NA

CDR3nt: TGTGCCAGCAGCTTTCTAGCGGGAGGGAACGAGCAGTACTTC
CDR3aa: CASSFLAGGNEQYF
d_gene: TRBD2
j_gene: TRBJ2-7
v_gene: TRBV7-6
abundance: NA

CDR3nt: TGTGCCAGCAGCTTAGGCGGGCAGGGGTCAGCCAAAAACATTCAGTACTTC
CDR3aa: CASSLGGQGSAKNIQYF
d_gene: NA
j_gene: TRBJ2-4
v_gene: TRBV7-9
abundance: NA

CDR3nt: TGTGCCAGTGGCGACTTGGGACAGGAAGGAACTGAAGCTTTCTTT
CDR3aa: CASGDLGQEGTEAFF
d_gene: TRBD1
j_gene: TRBJ1-1
v_gene: TRBV19
abundance: few

CDR3nt: TGTGCCAGCAGCGTAGCCAGGGGGTCTGGGGCCAACGTCCTGACTTTC
CDR3aa: CASSVARGSGANVLTF
d_gene: TRBD1
j_gene: TRBJ2-6
v_gene: TRBV9
abundance: NA

CDR3nt: TGTGCCACCAGCAGGCGAGGCCCCAATCTCTACGAGCAGTACTTC
CDR3aa: CATSRRGPNLYEQYF
d_gene: NA
j_gene: TRBJ2-7
v_gene: TRBV15
abundance: few

CDR3nt: TGTGCCAGCAGCTTGGCGGGTGGTTTCCGGGATAGCAATCAGCCCCAGCATTTT
CDR3aa: CASSLAGGFRDSNQPQHF
d_gene: NA
j_gene: TRBJ1-5
v_gene: TRBV5-5
abundance: NA

CDR3nt: TGTGCCAGCAGTGAACAGGGTGCACCCCTCCACTTT
CDR3aa: CASSEQGAPLHF
d_gene: NA
j_gene: TRBJ1-6
v_gene: TRBV25-1
abundance: NA

CDR3nt: TGTGCCAGCAGCTTAGGGCCCGGGACTAGCAGCTACGAGCAGTACTTC
CDR3aa: CASSLGPGTSSYEQYF
d_gene: TRBD2
j_gene: TRBJ2-7
v_gene: TRBV7-3
abundance: NA

CDR3nt: TGTGCCGGCGAGCGGGAGGGTTACAATGAGCAGTTCTTC
CDR3aa: CAGEREGYNEQFF
d_gene: TRBD2
j_gene: TRBJ2-1
v_gene: TRBV30
abundance: once

CDR3nt: TGCGCCAGCAGTTTTACAGGGGGCCGAGATCAGCCCCAGCATTTT
CDR3aa: CASSFTGGRDQPQHF
d_gene: TRBD1
j_gene: TRBJ1-5
v_gene: TRBV5-1
abundance: once

CDR3nt: TGCGCCAGCAGCCCTCAGAAAGATAGCAATCAGTCCCAGCATTTT
CDR3aa: CASSPQKDSNQSQHF
d_gene: NA
j_gene: TRBJ1-5
v_gene: TRBV4-3
abundance: NA

CDR3nt: TGTGCCAGCAGGGGGGAGGGGAGGACTGAAGCTTTCTTT
CDR3aa: CASRGEGRTEAFF
d_gene: NA
j_gene: TRBJ1-1
v_gene: TRBV6-4
abundance: NA

CDR3nt: TGCGCCAGCAGCTTGACGGGACAGACCTATGGCTACACCTTC
CDR3aa: CASSLTGQTYGYTF
d_gene: TRBD1
j_gene: TRBJ1-2
v_gene: TRBV5-1
abundance: NA